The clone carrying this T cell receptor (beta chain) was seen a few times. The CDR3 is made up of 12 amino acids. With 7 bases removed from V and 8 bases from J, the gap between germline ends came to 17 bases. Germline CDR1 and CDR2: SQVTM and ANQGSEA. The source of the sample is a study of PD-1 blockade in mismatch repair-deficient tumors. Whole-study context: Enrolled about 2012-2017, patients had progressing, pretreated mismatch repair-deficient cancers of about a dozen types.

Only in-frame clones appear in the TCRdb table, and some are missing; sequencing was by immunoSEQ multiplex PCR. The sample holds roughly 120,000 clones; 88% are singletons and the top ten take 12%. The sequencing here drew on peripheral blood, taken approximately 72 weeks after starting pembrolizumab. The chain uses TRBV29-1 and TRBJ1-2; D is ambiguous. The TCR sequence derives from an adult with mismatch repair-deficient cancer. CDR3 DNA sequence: TGCAGCGGCGTTTCAAGGTTGGAGGGCTACACCTTC. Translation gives CSGVSRLEGYTF.